This T cell receptor (beta chain) is drawn from a study of Ad26.COV2.S vaccination and SARS-CoV-2 variants (dated by TCRdb to the early 2020s). About the full investigation: Donors in the vaccine arm were drawn from COV1001, a multicentre, randomized, double-blind, placebo-controlled phase I-IIa trial testing Ad26.COV2.S in healthy adults. Ad26.COV2.S was given intramuscularly at 5x10^10 or 1x10^11 viral particles, as a single shot or as two shots 56 days apart. Sequencing of the TCRbeta repertoire served to evaluate the specificity and breadth of SARS-CoV-2-reactive T cell receptors following Ad26.COV2.S vaccination. The TCR-sequenced set comprised roughly 30 samples: approximately 19 Ad26.COV2.S vaccine recipients, 5 placebo recipients and 8 SARS-CoV-2 convalescent individuals. Participants in the trial were split at random into five groups of five each, receiving low-dose or high-dose Ad26.COV2.S once or twice, or else placebo on both occasions. Investigators did not know the trial group allocation while performing experiments and assessing outcomes.

In light of the paper, this sample's treatment or condition label describes: approximately 18 received Ad26.COV2.S at low or high dose, single or two shots; several received placebo; per-sample allocation not given. Repertoires of vaccine and placebo recipients were sequenced from samples collected on day 63 after the first injection. Between 29 July and 7 August 2020, Cohort 1b enrolled some 25 adults aged 18-55 years at one site in Boston, USA. Ad26.COV2.S consisted of a replication-incompetent adenovirus type 26 vector by which a prefusion-stabilized SARS-CoV-2 spike protein from the original Wuhan strain was expressed. As regards this clone: Its specific antigen is unknown. Base qualities are not provided; no much larger clone lies one nucleotide away.

TCRbeta CDR3 regions were sequenced with the immunoSEQ Assay. After extraction, genomic DNA underwent amplification by bias-controlled multiplex PCR, followed by high-throughput sequencing. The authors' pipeline ran thus. To quantify the absolute abundance of each unique TCRbeta CDR3 region, sequences were collapsed and filtered. T cell fraction was estimated by normalizing TCRbeta template counts to usable DNA, with usable DNA measured through amplification of reference genes found in all nucleated cells. Repertoire TCRs were annotated as SARS-CoV-2-specific when V gene, CDR3 amino acid sequence and J gene were exactly matched to a known reactive TCR set. The reference SARS-CoV-2 TCR set was derived from MIRA and filtered for enrichment in COVID-19-positive ImmuneCODE repertoires, a step that removed public or cross-reactive TCRs. Using the MIRA antigens, annotated TCRs were further analysed by specific ORF or by position within an ORF. Depth was the summed frequency of annotated unique rearrangements, while breadth was defined as annotated unique rearrangements over total unique productive rearrangements. Group comparisons of TCR breadth used two-sided Wilcoxon rank-sum tests. Entries here come from immuneACCESS through TCRdb and include only in-frame sequences with V and J called. Some clones fail to appear in such tables; in the studies checked, an unresolved V gene covers under half of the shortfall, and the cause of the remainder is unknown. That table gives V, J and clone size, and the DNA gave D and trimming. The sample profile shows about 350,000 clones; less than 90% of them were found once. Of the sample, 6.4% falls within the top ten clones.

The V end loses 2 bases and the J end loses 2 bases, and a stretch of 7 bases separates them. The CDR3 goes from the cysteine to the phenylalanine over 14 residues. The sequence is cut down to CDR3 DNA, 42 bases in frame from base 1. According to the germline V gene, CDR1 reads MNHEY and CDR2 reads SVGEGT. The paper's findings and limits, for the study overall: After vaccination, spike-specific CD8+ and CD4+ T cell responses were reported to show substantial breadth. The authors noted that the TCR breadth and depth analyses may have underestimated total T cell responses. Vaccine and placebo recipients had similar non-spike TCR breadth, a finding consistent with the vaccine containing only spike. The study lacked the statistical power to compare responses across vaccine doses or regimens. Higher spike-specific TCR breadth was observed in Ad26.COV2.S recipients than in placebo recipients (P = 0.0014).

The receptor's source is a person aged 18 to 59 who received the Ad26.COV2.S COVID-19 vaccine or a placebo. The V and J segments used are TRBV6-2 or TRBV6-3 and TRBJ1-5, with the D segment identity uncertain. The specimen was peripheral blood, collected in a trial of Ad26.COV2.S vaccine versus placebo. The sequenced DNA: TGTGCCAGCAGTTACGGGGAGGGCAATCAGCCCCAGCATTTT. This yields the protein CASSYGEGNQPQHF.